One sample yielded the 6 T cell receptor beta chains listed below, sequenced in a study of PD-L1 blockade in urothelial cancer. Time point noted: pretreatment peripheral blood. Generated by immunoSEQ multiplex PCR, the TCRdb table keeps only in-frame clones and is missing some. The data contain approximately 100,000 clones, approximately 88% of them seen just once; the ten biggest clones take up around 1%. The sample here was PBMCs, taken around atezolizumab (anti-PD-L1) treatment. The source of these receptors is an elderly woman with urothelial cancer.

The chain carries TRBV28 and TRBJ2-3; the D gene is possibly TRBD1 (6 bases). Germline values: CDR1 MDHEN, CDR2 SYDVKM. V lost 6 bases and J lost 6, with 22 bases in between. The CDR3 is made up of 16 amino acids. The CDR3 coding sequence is TGTGCCAGCAGCCGCAGGGGTCTCCCCACTGGGGATACGCAGTATTTT. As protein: CASSRRGLPTGDTQYF.

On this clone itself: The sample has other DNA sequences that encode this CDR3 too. As DNA, the CDR3 is TGTGCCTGGAGTGTCCTGTACGAGCAGTACTTC. Amino acid sequence: CAWSVLYEQYF. This chain uses TRBV30 with TRBJ2-7; D remains unclear. The V gene lost 0 bases and the J gene lost 4 bases, with 4 bases spanning the gap. This CDR3 region has 11 residues. CDR1 and CDR2 (germline): GTSNPN, SVGIG (reference sequence).

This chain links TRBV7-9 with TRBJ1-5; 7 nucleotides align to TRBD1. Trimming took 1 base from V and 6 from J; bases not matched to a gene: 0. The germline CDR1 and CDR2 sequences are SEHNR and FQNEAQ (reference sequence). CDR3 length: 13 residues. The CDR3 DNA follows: TGTGCCAGCAGCTTAGAGGGGGCTCAGCCCCAGCATTTT. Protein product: CASSLEGAQPQHF.

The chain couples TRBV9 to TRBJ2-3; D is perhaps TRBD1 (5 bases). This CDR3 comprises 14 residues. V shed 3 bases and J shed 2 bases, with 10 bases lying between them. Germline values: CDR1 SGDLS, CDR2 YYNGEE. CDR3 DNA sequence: TGTGCCAGCAGCGCGACAGATTACACAGATACGCAGTATTTT. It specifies CASSATDYTDTQYF.

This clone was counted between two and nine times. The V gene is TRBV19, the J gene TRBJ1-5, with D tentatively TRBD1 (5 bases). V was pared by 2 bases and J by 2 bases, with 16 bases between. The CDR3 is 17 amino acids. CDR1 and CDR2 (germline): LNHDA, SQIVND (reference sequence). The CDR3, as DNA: TGTGCCAGTAGTATACCGCGGGGGGGAATCGGCAATCAGCCCCAGCATTTT. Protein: CASSIPRGGIGNQPQHF.

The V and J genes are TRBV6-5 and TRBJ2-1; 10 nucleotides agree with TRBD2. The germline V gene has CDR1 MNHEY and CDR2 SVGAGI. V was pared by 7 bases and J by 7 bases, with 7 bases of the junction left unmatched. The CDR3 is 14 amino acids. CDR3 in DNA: TGTGCCAGCACCCTAGCGGGAGTTGGGAATGAGCAGTTCTTC. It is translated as CASTLAGVGNEQFF.